Each of the 30 T cell receptor beta chains below was sequenced from the same sample in a study of spatial heterogeneity in lung cancer. Regarding time point: sample taken at primary tumor resection. From the 5' RACE reads, TCRdb called clonotypes with MiXCR, one entry per CDR3 protein. The sample lists tens of thousands of distinct CDR3 sequences; under 7.5% were seen once. The source was PBMCs, collected at surgery. The origin of the receptors is a female donor with early-stage non-small cell lung cancer.

The genes are TRBV5-6 and TRBJ2-3, with 12 bases aligning to TRBD2. V lost 0 bases and J lost 4; bases outside the gene matches: 6. The CDR3 consists of 17 residues. Looked up from germline, CDR1 is SGHDT and CDR2 is YYEEEE. CDR3: CASSLEQTSGRPDTQYF. The CDR3, as DNA: TGTGCCAGCAGCTTGGAACAGACTAGCGGGAGACCAGATACGCAGTATTTT.

This rearrangement joins TRBV28 to TRBJ1-1; 8 bases are a match to TRBD1. Germline CDR1 and CDR2: MDHEN and SYDVKM. Trimming at V came to 8 bases and at J to 3 bases, leaving 8 bases not matched to a gene. The CDR3 extends over 14 amino acids. CDR3 DNA: TGTGCCAGCGAACAGGGGGGGCGCGACACTGAAGCTTTCTTT. This encodes CASEQGGRDTEAFF.

The V and J genes are TRBV6-5 and TRBJ1-2, with TRBD1 matching 7 bases. CDR1 is MNHEY, CDR2 SVGAGI, per germline. The CDR3 runs to 14 residues. Trimming took 7 bases from V and 7 from J; bases not matched to a gene: 12. CDR3 coding DNA: TGTGCCAGCAAGAAAACGGGACAGACTTTTGGCTACACCTTC. Translation: CASKKTGQTFGYTF.

This clonotype was observed many times. The chain joins TRBV12-3 or TRBV12-4 to TRBJ2-2; D is unresolved. CDR3 length: 11 residues. V was trimmed by 3 bases and J by 7 bases, leaving 3 bases between them. Here the CDR3 DNA reads TGTGCCAGCAGTTTCTTCGGGGAGCTGTTTTTT. This gives the protein CASSFFGELFF.

In its sample, this clonotype is medium-sized (0.01 to 0.1%). The chain recombines TRBV7-8 with TRBJ1-5; D perhaps matches TRBD1 (5 bases). The CDR3 runs to 12 residues. In germline, CDR1 is SGHVS, CDR2 FQNEAQ. V dropped 4 bases and J dropped 5 bases, with 6 bases sitting between them. CDR3 DNA sequence: TGTGCCAGCAGCTGGGACGATCAGCCCCAGCATTTT. Translating gives CASSWDDQPQHF.

This clonotype was counted a few times. The chain links TRBV5-1 to TRBJ2-2; 10 positions agree with TRBD2. Per germline, CDR1 SGHRS and CDR2 YFSETQ. This CDR3 has 15 amino acids. V dropped 2 bases and J dropped 10; count of bases not matched to a gene: 8. The CDR3 nucleotides are TGCGCCAGCAGCTTTAATAGCGGGGGGAGTGAGGAGCTGTTTTTT. This encodes CASSFNSGGSEELFF. The whole variable domain, remainder taken from reference TRBV5-1 and TRBJ2-2, is KAGVTQTPRYLIKTRGQQVTLSCSPISGHRSVSWYQQTPGQGLQFLFEYFSETQRNKGNFPGRFSGRQFSNSRSEMNVSTLELGDSALYLCASSFNSGGSEELFFGEGSRLTVL.

This clonotype was seen ten or more times. The chain carries TRBV28 and TRBJ2-5, with TRBD1 matching 10 bases. Germline V gene data show CDR1 as MDHEN and CDR2 as SYDVKM. After removal of 2 bases from V and 1 base from J, the junction contained 4 bases not matched to a gene. The CDR3 consists of 16 residues. The CDR3 spells CASSLLGQGTQETQYF. The CDR3 nucleotides are TGTGCCAGCAGTTTACTGGGACAGGGGACCCAAGAGACCCAGTACTTC.

At least ten counts were recorded for this clonotype. J is TRBJ2-7 and V is TRBV20-1; 7 nucleotides match TRBD2. The junction had 15 bases not matched to a gene; V was cut back by 0 bases and J by 7 bases. Germline-derived CDR1 and CDR2 are DFQATT and SNEGSKA (reference sequence). There are 16 residues in the CDR3. The CDR3 DNA is TGCAGTGCTAGAGACCAGGGACTACATGCCTACGGGGAGCAGTACTTC. Encoded protein: CSARDQGLHAYGEQYF.

This clonotype was recorded at least ten times. The chain employs TRBV28 and TRBJ2-5, with D maybe TRBD1 (6 bases). Per the germline V gene, CDR1 is MDHEN and CDR2 is SYDVKM. The germline V and J ends were trimmed by 6 bases and 0 bases, with 11 bases remaining between them. The CDR3 runs 14 residues. The CDR3 DNA reads TGTGCCAGCAGCCCTACAGGGTACCAAGAGACCCAGTACTTC. It codes for CASSPTGYQETQYF.

This clonotype was recorded many times. This chain connects TRBV2 to TRBJ2-7; D is possibly TRBD2 (5 bases). Germline CDR1 SNHLY, CDR2 FYNNEI. The CDR3 loop spans 13 amino acids. The V end was cut by 6 bases, the J end by 4 bases, with 13 bases between. The CDR3 spells CASRSGSMYEQYF. CDR3 coding DNA: TGTGCCAGCAGGAGCGGCTCGATGTACGAGCAGTACTTC.

This clonotype was seen many times. The CDR3 loop reads CASSPLSTNTEAFF. CDR3 DNA: TGTGCCAGCAGCCCTCTATCCACGAACACTGAAGCTTTCTTT. The chain uses TRBV4-2 and TRBJ1-1; D is uncertain. V gave up 4 bases and J gave up 1 base, with 10 bases separating them. CDR1 is LGHNA, CDR2 YNFKEQ, per germline. This CDR3 has 14 residues.

This clonotype appeared many times. The V call is TRBV15, the J call TRBJ2-6; D unclear. Trimming pared 1 base from V and 3 bases from J, leaving 7 bases between. The CDR3 is 15 amino acids. Germline CDR1 and CDR2: LNHNV and YYDKDF (reference sequence). This chain's CDR3 is CATSRVGGGANVLTF. CDR3 DNA: TGTGCCACCAGCAGAGTGGGCGGTGGGGCCAACGTCCTGACTTTC. Together with reference TRBV15 and TRBJ2-6, the CDR3 gives the full variable domain: DAMVIQNPRYQVTQFGKPVTLSCSQTLNHNVMYWYQQKSSQAPKLLFHYYDKDFNNEADTPDNFQSRRPNTSFCFLDIRSPGLGDTAMYLCATSRVGGGANVLTFGAGSRLTVL.

The V call is TRBV27, the J call TRBJ1-2; D ambiguous. The CDR3 runs to 14 residues. Germline CDR1 MNHEY, CDR2 SMNVEV (reference sequence). Trimming stripped 5 bases from V and 8 bases from J, with 18 bases between. CDR3 loop: CASSAHSETGGYTF. The DNA of the CDR3 is TGTGCCAGCAGTGCTCATTCGGAGACGGGGGGCTACACCTTC.

This clonotype has a count of ten or more. This chain joins TRBV7-3 and TRBJ2-4; D not certain. The CDR3 has 14 residues. Germline CDR1 reads SGHTA; CDR2 reads FQGTGA. V was cut by 3 bases and J by 0 bases, with 6 bases left in between. CDR3 amino acids: CASSFSLAKNIQYF. The CDR3 DNA sequence: TGTGCCAGCAGCTTCAGTCTAGCCAAAAACATTCAGTACTTC. The entire variable domain, with the rest obtained from reference TRBV7-3 and TRBJ2-4, is as follows: GAGVSQTPSNKVTEKGKYVELRCDPISGHTALYWYRQSLGQGPEFLIYFQGTGAADDSGLPNDRFFAVRPEGSVSTLKIQRTERGDSAVYLCASSFSLAKNIQYFGAGTRLSVL.

This clonotype was counted at least ten times. The chain links TRBV9 to TRBJ1-5; 8 positions match TRBD1. V was clipped by 4 bases and J by 5 bases; unmatched bases: 5. This CDR3 has 14 residues. Germline V CDR1 and CDR2: SGDLS, YYNGEE. The CDR3 is CASSPGTGHQPQHF. DNA of the CDR3: TGTGCCAGCAGCCCCGGGACAGGACATCAGCCCCAGCATTTT.

This clonotype was detected a few times. J is TRBJ2-3 and V is TRBV28; the match to TRBD2 covers 14 bases. CDR1 and CDR2 (germline): MDHEN, SYDVKM. The CDR3 totals 19 residues. V shed 4 bases and J 5 bases; nucleotides not matched to a gene: 14. The CDR3 nucleotides are TGTGCCAGCAGTTCCTACTGGACTAGCGGGAGGCTCGGGGGAGATACGCAGTATTTT. Protein product: CASSSYWTSGRLGGDTQYF.

The chain employs TRBV9 and TRBJ2-7; 7 bases are a match to TRBD2. J gave up 0 bases and V 0 bases, and 3 bases lay outside the gene matches. This CDR3 has 15 amino acids. The germline CDR1 and CDR2 sequences are SGDLS and YYNGEE. The CDR3 reads CASSVASGYSYEQYF. CDR3 nucleotides: TGTGCCAGCAGCGTAGCTAGCGGCTACTCCTACGAGCAGTACTTC.

This clonotype showed up many times. Mismatch with germline at one junction end may stem from a read error. The chain couples TRBV7-7 to TRBJ2-1; D uncertain. Germline CDR1 is SSHAT and CDR2 is FNYEAQ (reference sequence). The CDR3 loop spans 13 amino acids. The CDR3 loop reads CASSLDLGGEQFF. DNA of the CDR3: TGTGCTAGCAGCTTAGACCTAGGCGGTGAGCAGTTCTTC.

This clonotype appeared a few times. This chain connects TRBV20-1 to TRBJ1-6; maybe TRBD1 (5 bases). Germline-derived CDR1 and CDR2 are DFQATT and SNEGSKA (reference sequence). The V end was cut by 6 bases, the J end by 7 bases, with 16 bases between. The CDR3 contains 14 residues. This CDR3 is CSAPSWGGNSPLHF. CDR3 DNA: TGCAGTGCCCCCTCGTGGGGGGGAAATTCACCCCTCCACTTT.

This clonotype came up many times. V gene TRBV7-9 combines with J gene TRBJ2-7, with D tentatively TRBD1 (6 bases). The germline V gene encodes CDR1 SEHNR and CDR2 FQNEAQ (reference sequence). Between the trimmed V and J ends, which lost 1 base and 5 bases, there was a span of 12 bases. The length of the CDR3 is 14 residues. The CDR3, as DNA: TGTGCCAGCAGCTTAGGCAGGGGAGATCACGAGCAGTACTTC. This encodes CASSLGRGDHEQYF.

The V call is TRBV2, the J call TRBJ2-1, with 7 bases fitting TRBD2. CDR3 length equals 15 residues. Germline V gene sequence: CDR1 SNHLY, CDR2 FYNNEI. V shed 4 bases and J 9 bases; nucleotides not matched to a gene: 12. The CDR3: CASSGGLAARGEQFF. Written as DNA, the CDR3 is TGTGCCAGCAGTGGTGGCCTAGCGGCAAGGGGTGAGCAGTTCTTC. Using reference TRBV2 and TRBJ2-1 for the parts outside the CDR3, the full variable domain is EPEVTQTPSHQVTQMGQEVILRCVPISNHLYFYWYRQILGQKVEFLVSFYNNEISEKSEIFDDQFSVERPDGSNFTLKIRSTKLEDSAMYFCASSGGLAARGEQFFGPGTRLTVL.

The V gene is TRBV12-3 or TRBV12-4, the J gene TRBJ1-1; D is unclear. The CDR3 is 14 residues long. V was pared by 6 bases and J by 1 base, with 12 bases between. In DNA form, the CDR3 reads TGTGCCAGCAGCTCCCCCCCAGAGAACACTGAAGCTTTCTTT. It encodes CASSSPPENTEAFF.

This clonotype was observed at least ten times. The chain couples TRBV12-3 or TRBV12-4 to TRBJ2-5; D not certain. Between the trimmed V and J ends, which lost 3 bases and 0 bases, there was a span of 5 bases. This CDR3 is built from 13 residues. The CDR3 DNA reads TGTGCCAGCAGTTTCGGGTACCAAGAGACCCAGTACTTC. Residues: CASSFGYQETQYF.

In its sample, this clonotype was seen a few times. The rearrangement uses TRBV10-2 and TRBJ2-5; D unclear. V shed 3 bases and J shed 3 bases, with 8 bases lying between them. This CDR3 is built from 13 residues. Germline V gene lookup returns CDR1 WSHSY and CDR2 SAAADI. CDR3 coding DNA: TGCGCCAGCAGTGATTTCGGAGAAGAGACCCAGTACTTC. It specifies CASSDFGEETQYF.

This clonotype was observed at least ten times. CDR3 DNA sequence: TGTGCCAGCAGTTACTATGGGACAGGGGTATCTGGGGCCAACGTCCTGACTTTC. Translation gives CASSYYGTGVSGANVLTF. The V call is TRBV6-5, the J call TRBJ2-6, with TRBD1 matching 10 bases. V dropped 1 base and J dropped 1; count of bases not matched to a gene: 4. CDR1 is MNHEY, CDR2 SVGAGI, per germline. This CDR3 has 18 residues.

This clonotype was seen repeatedly, ten times or more. This rearrangement joins TRBV19 to TRBJ2-2; 7 bases are shared with TRBD2. With V trimmed by 3 bases and J by 4 bases, 5 bases remained unmatched. The CDR3 extends over 15 amino acids. Germline V gene data show CDR1 as LNHDA and CDR2 as SQIVND (reference sequence). Here the CDR3 reads CASSMAGDLTGELFF. The DNA for the CDR3 is TGTGCCAGTAGTATGGCGGGAGACCTCACCGGGGAGCTGTTTTTT. The full variable domain, in which reference TRBV19 and TRBJ2-2 provide the parts outside the CDR3, is DGGITQSPKYLFRKEGQNVTLSCEQNLNHDAMYWYRQDPGQGLRLIYYSQIVNDFQKGDIAEGYSVSREKKESFPLTVTSAQKNPTAFYLCASSMAGDLTGELFFGEGSRLTVL.

The table lists this clonotype with many counts. The chain recombines TRBV20-1 with TRBJ2-1; 7 nucleotides align to TRBD2. J lost 8 bases, V lost 5 bases, and 15 bases had no gene match. Germline V gives CDR1 DFQATT, CDR2 SNEGSKA (reference sequence). The CDR3 consists of 15 residues. The CDR3 DNA reads as TGCAGTGCTGCAAACACCGGGCGGGGGATCCATGAGCAGTTCTTC. It codes for CSAANTGRGIHEQFF.

The chain uses TRBV5-4 and TRBJ1-5; D remains unclear. The CDR3 covers 16 residues. Germline values: CDR1 SGHNT, CDR2 YYREEE (reference sequence). Between the trimmed V and J ends, which lost 4 bases and 2 bases, there was a span of 16 bases. The chain's CDR3 is CASSTGGVQGNQPQHF. CDR3 DNA: TGTGCCAGCAGCACGGGAGGAGTTCAGGGCAATCAGCCCCAGCATTTT.

This clonotype was recorded many times. The CDR3 loop reads CASLRERLFF. The CDR3 DNA is TGTGCCAGCCTCCGAGAGCGGCTGTTTTTT. The J gene is TRBJ1-4, the V gene TRBV27, with D uncertain. Per germline, CDR1 MNHEY and CDR2 SMNVEV (reference sequence). Trimming removed 8 bases from V and 14 bases from J, with 12 bases in between. The CDR3 has 10 amino acids.

J is TRBJ2-1 and V is TRBV11-2; 7 nucleotides align to TRBD2. Germline loops: CDR1 SGHAT, CDR2 FQNNGV. V shed 3 bases and J 7 bases; nucleotides not matched to a gene: 6. CDR3 length: 14 amino acids. The CDR3 is CASSFRGRVNEQFF. The CDR3 nucleotides are TGTGCCAGCAGCTTTAGAGGGAGGGTTAATGAGCAGTTCTTC.